The TCR beta chain described here comes from a study of T cell responses to AZD1222 COVID-19 vaccine. The data were produced by immunoSEQ multiplex PCR, yet TCRdb's version contains in-frame clones alone and is incomplete. The profile shows some 150,000 clones, 85% of them singletons. CDR1 is MNHEY, CDR2 SVGAGI, per germline. The CDR3 totals 15 residues. V dropped 6 bases and J dropped 6; count of bases not matched to a gene: 9. Of note for this clone: What it binds is not known.

Whole-study findings and limits: Spike-specific TCR breadth and depth were elevated following two AZD1222 doses. Along spike, vaccine-associated CD4 TCRs were found throughout, with dominance at 160-218 and 743-854. Of spike-specific TCRs, nearly half reportedly target regions left unmutated in variants.

V gene TRBV6-5 combines with J gene TRBJ1-2, with 11 bases that match TRBD1. This receptor was identified in an adult who received the MenACWY meningococcal vaccine as a control. Sequencing used peripheral blood, obtained 28 days after the second dose of the MenACWY control vaccine. CDR3 in DNA: TGTGCCAGCAGGGGACAGGGGGACAGGGTAAATGGCTACACCTTC. Encoded protein: CASRGQGDRVNGYTF.